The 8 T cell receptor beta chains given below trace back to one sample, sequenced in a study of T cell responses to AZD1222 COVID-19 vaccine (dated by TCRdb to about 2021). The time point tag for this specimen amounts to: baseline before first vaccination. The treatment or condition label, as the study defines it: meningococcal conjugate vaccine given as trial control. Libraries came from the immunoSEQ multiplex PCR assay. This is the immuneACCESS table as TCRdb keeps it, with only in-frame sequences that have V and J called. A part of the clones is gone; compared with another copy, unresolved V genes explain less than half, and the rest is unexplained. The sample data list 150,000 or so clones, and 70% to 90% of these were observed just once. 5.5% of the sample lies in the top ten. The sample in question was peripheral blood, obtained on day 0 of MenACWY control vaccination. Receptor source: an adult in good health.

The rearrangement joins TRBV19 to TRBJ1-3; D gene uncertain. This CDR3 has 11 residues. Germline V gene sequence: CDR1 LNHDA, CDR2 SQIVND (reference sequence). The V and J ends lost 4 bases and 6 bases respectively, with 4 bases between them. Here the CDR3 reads CASSTLNTIYF. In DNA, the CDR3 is TGTGCCAGTAGTACTCTAAACACCATATATTTT. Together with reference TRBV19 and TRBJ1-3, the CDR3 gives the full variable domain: DGGITQSPKYLFRKEGQNVTLSCEQNLNHDAMYWYRQDPGQGLRLIYYSQIVNDFQKGDIAEGYSVSREKKESFPLTVTSAQKNPTAFYLCASSTLNTIYFGEGSWLTVV.

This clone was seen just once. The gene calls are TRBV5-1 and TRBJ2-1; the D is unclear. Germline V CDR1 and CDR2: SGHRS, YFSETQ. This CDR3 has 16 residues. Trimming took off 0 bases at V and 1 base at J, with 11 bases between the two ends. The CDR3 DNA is TGCGCCAGCAGCTTGGGTTCCGCTTTTTCCTACAATGAGCAGTTCTTC. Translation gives CASSLGSAFSYNEQFF.

DNA of the CDR3: TGTGCCAGCAGTGAATACCTCGAATCGAACACCGGGGAGCTGTTTTTT. Translating gives CASSEYLESNTGELFF. The chain combines TRBV25-1 with TRBJ2-2; D is ambiguous. Germline V gene data show CDR1 as MGHDK and CDR2 as SYGVNS. The V and J ends lost 0 bases and 0 bases respectively, with 8 bases between them. CDR3 length: 16 amino acids.

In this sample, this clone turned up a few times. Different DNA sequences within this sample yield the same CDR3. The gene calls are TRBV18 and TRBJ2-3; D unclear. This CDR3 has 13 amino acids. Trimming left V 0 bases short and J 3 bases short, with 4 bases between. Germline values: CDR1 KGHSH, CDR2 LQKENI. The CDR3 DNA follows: TGTGCCAGCTCACCACCTTCTACAGATACGCAGTATTTT. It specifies CASSPPSTDTQYF.

This CDR3 reads CASRLGETQYF. For the CDR3, the DNA is TGTGCCAGTCGACTGGGAGAGACCCAGTACTTC. The V and J genes are TRBV19 and TRBJ2-5; D unclear. The CDR3 is 11 residues long. Per germline, CDR1 LNHDA and CDR2 SQIVND (reference sequence). V lost 8 bases and J 4 bases, leaving 8 bases between the germline ends.

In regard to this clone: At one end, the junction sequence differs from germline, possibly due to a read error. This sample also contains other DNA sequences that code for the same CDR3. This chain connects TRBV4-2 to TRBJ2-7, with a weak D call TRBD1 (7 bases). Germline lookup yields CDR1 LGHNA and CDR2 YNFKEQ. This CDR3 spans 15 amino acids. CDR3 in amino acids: CASSHLEGASYEQYF. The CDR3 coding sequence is TGTGCCAGCAGCCACCTGGAGGGGGCCTCCTATGAGCAGTACTTC.

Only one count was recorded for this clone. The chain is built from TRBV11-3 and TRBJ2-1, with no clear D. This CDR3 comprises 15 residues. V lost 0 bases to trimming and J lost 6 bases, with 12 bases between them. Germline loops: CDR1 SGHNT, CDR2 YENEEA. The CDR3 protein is CASSLEGKGFNEQFF. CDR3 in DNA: TGTGCCAGCAGCTTAGAGGGCAAGGGTTTCAATGAGCAGTTCTTC.

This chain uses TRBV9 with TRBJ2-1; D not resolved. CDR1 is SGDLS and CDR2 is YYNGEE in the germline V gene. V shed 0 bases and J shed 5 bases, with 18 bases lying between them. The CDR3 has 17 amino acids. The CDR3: CASSVEEMRQYNNEQFF. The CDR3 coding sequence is TGTGCCAGCAGCGTAGAGGAGATGCGGCAGTACAACAATGAGCAGTTCTTC.